The 29 T cell receptor beta chains reported below all come from one sample, sequenced in a study of beta chain features in type 1 diabetes. Every bit of the isolated RNA underwent reverse transcription, so sequencing read expressed TCRB transcripts. The assay was immunoSEQ multiplex PCR, and TCRdb's table has in-frame clones only and misses some. In the table there are about 360,000 clones, roughly 12% of which are singletons. The sequencing input was naive CD4+ T cells from blood. These receptors were collected from a young man in good health.

This clone has only a few counts. This chain uses TRBV2 with TRBJ1-1; 7 nucleotides match TRBD1. Per the germline V gene, CDR1 is SNHLY and CDR2 is FYNNEI. The CDR3 is 13 residues long. The ends lost 4 bases at V and 7 bases at J; junction bases unmatched: 6. This CDR3 reads CASSGPGGREAFF. The CDR3 nucleotides are TGTGCCAGCAGTGGCCCAGGGGGACGTGAAGCTTTCTTT.

This chain links TRBV11-2 with TRBJ2-6; TRBD1 agrees at 7 bases. The CDR3 consists of 18 residues. The ends lost 4 bases at V and 0 bases at J; junction bases unmatched: 9. Germline CDR1 reads SGHAT; CDR2 reads FQNNGV. CDR3 residues: CASSWGTAKHSGANVLTF. In DNA, the CDR3 is TGTGCCAGCAGCTGGGGGACAGCGAAACACTCTGGGGCCAACGTCCTGACTTTC.

This clone turned up a few times. This rearrangement joins TRBV29-1 to TRBJ2-5; 9 bases fit TRBD2. Germline V gives CDR1 SQVTM, CDR2 ANQGSEA. J lost 2 bases, V lost 3 bases, and 1 base had no gene match. The CDR3 length is 13 residues. The CDR3 bases are TGCAGCGTTGACGCGGGGGGGCAAGAGACCCAGTACTTC. It translates to CSVDAGGQETQYF. The variable domain in full, with the rest retrieved from reference TRBV29-1 and TRBJ2-5, is SAVISQKPSRDICQRGTSLTIQCQVDSQVTMMFWYRQQPGQSLTLIATANQGSEATYESGFVIDKFPISRPNLTFSTLTVSNMSPEDSSIYLCSVDAGGQETQYFGPGTRLLVL.

The chain couples TRBV30 to TRBJ1-6; perhaps TRBD1 as D (5 bases). Germline CDR1 reads GTSNPN; CDR2 reads SVGIG (reference sequence). V lost 4 bases to trimming and J lost 2 bases, with 15 bases between them. The CDR3 covers 16 residues. The CDR3 bases are TGTGCCTGGACAAGACGTTCAGGGCCCTATAATTCACCCCTCCACTTT. This encodes CAWTRRSGPYNSPLHF.

There are a few counts of this clone. The chain links TRBV2 to TRBJ2-5, with no clear D. The V gene lost 6 bases and the J gene lost 3 bases, with 5 bases spanning the gap. CDR1 is SNHLY and CDR2 is FYNNEI in the germline V gene. The CDR3 covers 11 residues. The CDR3 coding sequence is TGTGCCAGCAGCTACGAAGAGACCCAGTACTTC. It specifies CASSYEETQYF. The complete variable domain, with remaining parts taken from reference TRBV2 and TRBJ2-5, reads EPEVTQTPSHQVTQMGQEVILRCVPISNHLYFYWYRQILGQKVEFLVSFYNNEISEKSEIFDDQFSVERPDGSNFTLKIRSTKLEDSAMYFCASSYEETQYFGPGTRLLVL.

This clone appeared a few times. The chain joins TRBV6-5 to TRBJ2-7, with D possibly matching TRBD1 (6 bases). Trimming pared 0 bases from V and 4 bases from J, leaving 16 bases between. This CDR3 has 16 amino acids. Germline CDR1 MNHEY, CDR2 SVGAGI. The CDR3 sequence: CASSYSALGQTYEQYF. As DNA, the CDR3 is TGTGCCAGCAGTTACTCGGCCCTAGGACAGACTTACGAGCAGTACTTC.

A few counts support this clone. The chain carries TRBV18 and TRBJ2-7; TRBD1 matches at 10 bases. The CDR3 contains 14 residues. V dropped 3 bases and J dropped 3; count of bases not matched to a gene: 2. The germline gives CDR1 KGHSH, CDR2 LQKENI. The CDR3 is CASSPRDRGYEQYF. CDR3 DNA: TGTGCCAGCTCACCTCGGGACAGGGGCTACGAGCAGTACTTC.

V usage is TRBV10-3 and J usage is TRBJ2-5, with D perhaps TRBD1 (6 bases). V was shortened by 4 bases and J by 2 bases, with 14 bases between the two germline ends. The germline V gene has CDR1 ENHRY and CDR2 SYGVKD. The CDR3 runs to 15 residues. The CDR3 nucleotides read TGTGCCATCAGTGGCCGGGAAGACAGGCAAGAGACCCAGTACTTC. It yields the protein CAISGREDRQETQYF.

The J gene is TRBJ2-4, the V gene TRBV25-1; 8 bases are shared with TRBD1. CDR1 is MGHDK and CDR2 is SYGVNS in the germline V gene. The CDR3 contains 15 residues. Trimming at V came to 3 bases and at J to 3 bases, leaving 4 bases not matched to a gene. DNA of the CDR3: TGTGCCAGCAGTGACCAGGGGGCTGGCAAAAACATTCAGTACTTC. This gives the protein CASSDQGAGKNIQYF.

The J gene is TRBJ2-3, the V gene TRBV5-6, with 15 positions matching TRBD2. After removal of 3 bases from V and 6 bases from J, the junction contained 5 bases not matched to a gene. Germline V gene data show CDR1 as SGHDT and CDR2 as YYEEEE. The CDR3 spans 16 residues. The CDR3 sequence is CASSSRTSGRVDTQYF. The CDR3 DNA reads as TGTGCCAGCAGCTCAAGGACTAGCGGGAGGGTGGATACGCAGTATTTT.

The chain employs TRBV14 and TRBJ2-2; 10 bases match TRBD2. The CDR3 contains 15 residues. Germline trimming cut 1 base from V and 4 bases from J; bases unmatched to any gene: 0. Germline assignment: CDR1 SGHDN and CDR2 FVKESK. Written as DNA, the CDR3 is TGTGCCAGCAGCCAAGGACTAGCGGGCACCGGGGAGCTGTTTTTT. Amino acids: CASSQGLAGTGELFF.

A note on this clone: One end of the junction varies from germline; a read error may be responsible. The V gene is TRBV20-1, the J gene TRBJ2-7, with 7 bases fitting TRBD1. The germline V gene encodes CDR1 DFQATT and CDR2 SNEGSKA (reference sequence). The CDR3 is 11 amino acids. The CDR3 loop is CRATGVYEQYF. The CDR3 region has the DNA TGCAGGGCTACAGGGGTCTACGAGCAGTACTTC.

V gene TRBV7-2 combines with J gene TRBJ2-1; 8 bases agree with TRBD1. Trimming took 2 bases from V and 15 from J; bases not matched to a gene: 18. The CDR3 extends over 16 amino acids. Germline V CDR1 and CDR2: SGHTA, FQGNSA. CDR3 bases: TGTGCCAGCAGCTTAACCGGGACAGGCCTTTCCCTCCCCGGGTTCTTC. This translates into CASSLTGTGLSLPGFF.

In its sample, this clone was seen a few times. The chain combines TRBV7-2 with TRBJ1-1, with unresolved D. Germline V CDR1 and CDR2: SGHTA, FQGNSA. The ends were cut back, 5 bases at V and 0 bases at J, with 13 bases in the middle. This CDR3 has 15 residues. CDR3 in DNA: TGTGCCAGCAGCCGCGGTTATTTGATGAACACTGAAGCTTTCTTT. It yields the protein CASSRGYLMNTEAFF.

Only a few counts were recorded for this clone. The CDR3 coding sequence is TGTGCCACTCGAGGTAGCGTCACTAATGAAAAACTGTTTTTT. Its protein is CATRGSVTNEKLFF. This chain uses TRBV19 with TRBJ1-4; D not certain. The CDR3 covers 14 residues. Trimming removed 10 bases at V and 2 bases at J, with 14 bases between. The germline V gene encodes CDR1 LNHDA and CDR2 SQIVND (reference sequence).

V is TRBV18 and J is TRBJ2-7, with TRBD2 as a possible D gene (5 bases). Germline V lookup: CDR1 KGHSH, CDR2 LQKENI. V dropped 1 base and J dropped 5 bases, with 9 bases sitting between them. The CDR3 spans 13 residues. The CDR3 DNA reads TGTGCCAGCTCACCACAGCCGGGGAACGAGCAGTACTTC. Its protein product is CASSPQPGNEQYF.

The rearrangement joins TRBV9 to TRBJ2-6, with D possibly TRBD2 on 5 matching bases. Germline values: CDR1 SGDLS, CDR2 YYNGEE. CDR3 length equals 17 residues. Trimming pared 2 bases from V and 0 bases from J, leaving 12 bases between. CDR3 residues: CASSVSGLHSGANVLTF. CDR3 nucleotide sequence: TGTGCCAGCAGCGTTTCAGGACTGCACTCTGGGGCCAACGTCCTGACTTTC.

This chain joins TRBV13 and TRBJ2-1; 11 bases line up with TRBD2. This CDR3 has 16 residues. The germline CDR1 and CDR2 sequences are PRHDT and FYEKMQ (reference sequence). V trimming: 3 bases; J trimming: 8 bases; junction bases outside the gene matches: 9. In DNA, the CDR3 is TGTGCCAGCAGCTTTATAACTAGCGGGAGATCGGATGAGCAGTTCTTC. It yields the protein CASSFITSGRSDEQFF.

This clone has a single count. The V and J genes are TRBV9 and TRBJ2-7; possibly TRBD2 for D (5 bases). Trimming removed 2 bases at V and 4 bases at J, with 10 bases between. Looked up from germline, CDR1 is SGDLS and CDR2 is YYNGEE. The CDR3 has 13 amino acids. The DNA of the CDR3 is TGTGCCAGCAGCGTGGACTTGGGTTACGAGCAGTACTTC. This translates into CASSVDLGYEQYF.

This clone was observed a handful of times. This CDR3 is also generated by other DNA sequences in the sample. The V call is TRBV18, the J call TRBJ2-3; 13 positions agree with TRBD2. V was pared by 1 base and J by 6 bases, with 4 bases of the junction left unmatched. The germline V gene has CDR1 KGHSH and CDR2 LQKENI. The CDR3 consists of 16 residues. This chain's CDR3 is CASSPRTSGSGDTQYF. In nucleotides, the CDR3 is TGTGCCAGCTCACCACGGACTAGCGGGAGTGGGGATACGCAGTATTTT. The whole variable domain, filled in from reference TRBV18 and TRBJ2-3, reads NAGVMQNPRHLVRRRGQEARLRCSPMKGHSHVYWYRQLPEEGLKFMVYLQKENIIDESGMPKERFSAEFPKEGPSILRIQQVVRGDSAAYFCASSPRTSGSGDTQYFGPGTRLTVL.

This clone was counted only a few times. J is TRBJ1-2 and V is TRBV28, with 7 bases that match TRBD1. The CDR3 spans 14 residues. CDR1 MDHEN and CDR2 SYDVKM come from the germline V gene. The junction had 12 bases not matched to a gene; V was cut back by 5 bases and J by 9 bases. CDR3: CASSPTGQTRSYTF. CDR3 DNA sequence: TGTGCCAGCAGTCCGACGGGACAGACAAGAAGCTACACCTTC.

This rearrangement joins TRBV9 to TRBJ2-2; TRBD1 is a possible D gene (5 bases). The CDR3 totals 15 residues. CDR1 and CDR2 (germline): SGDLS, YYNGEE. Trimming stripped 5 bases from V and 8 bases from J, with 19 bases between. The CDR3 loop reads CASSWGLVSEGELFF. CDR3 coding DNA: TGTGCCAGCAGTTGGGGCTTAGTTTCGGAGGGGGAGCTGTTTTTT. Filled out from reference TRBV9 and TRBJ2-2, the complete variable domain reads DSGVTQTPKHLITATGQRVTLRCSPRSGDLSVYWYQQSLDQGLQFLIQYYNGEERAKGNILERFSAQQFPDLHSELNLSSLELGDSALYFCASSWGLVSEGELFFGEGSRLTVL.

The rearrangement joins TRBV30 to TRBJ1-5, with TRBD1 matching 10 bases. With 5 bases clipped from V and 2 bases from J, the junction kept 3 bases outside the gene matches. Germline values: CDR1 GTSNPN, CDR2 SVGIG (reference sequence). This CDR3 has 14 amino acids. The CDR3 coding sequence is TGTGCCTGGGGTGGGACAGGGGGCAATCAGCCCCAGCATTTT. Translation gives CAWGGTGGNQPQHF.

J is TRBJ2-4 and V is TRBV10-3; 9 bases match TRBD2. Per germline, CDR1 ENHRY and CDR2 SYGVKD. This CDR3 is 18 amino acids long. The trim removed 3 bases at V and 1 base at J, leaving 10 bases unmatched. CDR3 bases: TGTGCCATCAGTGATCCGGGCGGGAGGGCCGACGCCAAAAACATTCAGTACTTC. Translated, it gives CAISDPGGRADAKNIQYF.

The sample holds a few counts of this clone. The rearrangement links TRBV20-1 to TRBJ1-2; D gene ambiguous. The length of the CDR3 is 11 residues. Germline CDR1 and CDR2: DFQATT and SNEGSKA (reference sequence). Trimming cost V 6 bases and J 1 base, with 6 bases left between them. The CDR3 bases are TGCAGTGCGTTCTTTAACTATGGCTACACCTTC. It encodes CSAFFNYGYTF.

In its sample, this clone was seen a few times. The sample has other DNA sequences that encode this CDR3 too. V and J are TRBV7-9 and TRBJ2-1; TRBD2 is a possible D gene (5 bases). The CDR3 length is 11 residues. V was shortened by 4 bases and J by 9 bases, with 7 bases between the two germline ends. Per the germline V gene, CDR1 is SEHNR and CDR2 is FQNEAQ (reference sequence). CDR3 amino acids: CASSSAGEQFF. The CDR3, as DNA: TGTGCCAGCAGCTCTGCGGGTGAGCAGTTCTTC.

This rearrangement joins TRBV7-9 to TRBJ1-1; TRBD1 matches at 8 bases. The germline CDR1 and CDR2 sequences are SEHNR and FQNEAQ (reference sequence). CDR3 length: 15 amino acids. J lost 1 base, V lost 5 bases, and 6 bases had no gene match. Written as DNA, the CDR3 is TGTGCCAGCAGCCTTCGGGGACAGGCGAACACTGAAGCTTTCTTT. Protein: CASSLRGQANTEAFF.

This clone was found a few times. The chain uses TRBV27 and TRBJ2-3; D gene unclear. This CDR3 is built from 14 residues. Germline values: CDR1 MNHEY, CDR2 SMNVEV (reference sequence). V dropped 5 bases and J dropped 2 bases, with 11 bases sitting between them. CDR3 nucleotide sequence: TGTGCCAGCAGTCCAGGATTGGCCACAGATACGCAGTATTTT. It yields the protein CASSPGLATDTQYF.

This clone was picked up many times. This chain connects TRBV7-2 to TRBJ1-1; D perhaps matches TRBD1 (6 bases). V was cut by 6 bases and J by 3 bases, with 14 bases left in between. This CDR3 contains 14 residues. CDR1 and CDR2 (germline): SGHTA, FQGNSA. The CDR3 DNA follows: TGTGCCAGCAGTCGCTACAGGGTCGACACTGAAGCTTTCTTT. This sequence encodes CASSRYRVDTEAFF. Full variable domain (remainder filled in from reference TRBV7-2 and TRBJ1-1): GAGVSQSPSNKVTEKGKDVELRCDPISGHTALYWYRQSLGQGLEFLIYFQGNSAPDKSGLPSDRFSAERTGGSVSTLTIQRTQQEDSAVYLCASSRYRVDTEAFFGQGTRLTVV.